Following are 18 T cell receptor beta chains from one sample sequenced in a study of CD4+ T cells in melanoma. The repertoire was sequenced with immunoSEQ multiplex PCR; TCRdb's copy has only in-frame clones and lacks some. Of 13,000 or so clones in the sample, around 72% are singletons; the top ten hold roughly 18%. The sample taken for sequencing was cells from a culture (not recorded whether cultured in vitro). These receptors all come from a human donor with melanoma.

J is TRBJ1-2 and V is TRBV6-1; tentatively, D is TRBD1 (5 bases). This CDR3 is 12 amino acids long. Germline V gives CDR1 MNHNS, CDR2 SASEGT. Trimming removed 5 bases from V and 11 bases from J, with 15 bases in between. The CDR3 coding sequence is TGTGCCAGCAGTTCCGGGACCCTGAGTTACACCTTC. Translated: CASSSGTLSYTF.

The CDR3 DNA reads TGTGCCAGCAGTCAGAGACAGGGCACTGAAGCTTTCTTT. Amino acid sequence: CASSQRQGTEAFF. The V gene is TRBV6-6, the J gene TRBJ1-1; 7 bases agree with TRBD1. The germline V gene has CDR1 MNHNY and CDR2 SVGAGI (reference sequence). The CDR3 length is 13 residues. V gave up 5 bases and J gave up 4 bases; unmatched junction bases: 4.

In this sample, this clone turned up a few times. This chain connects TRBV9 to TRBJ1-1; the D is unclear. Germline CDR1 is SGDLS and CDR2 is YYNGEE. This CDR3 contains 14 residues. The germline V and J ends were trimmed by 0 bases and 4 bases, with 10 bases remaining between them. The CDR3 bases are TGTGCCAGCAGCGTAGGGAATGGAGTCACTGAAGCTTTCTTT. This sequence encodes CASSVGNGVTEAFF.

The rearrangement joins TRBV19 to TRBJ1-1; TRBD1 matches 8 bases. With 6 bases clipped from V and 7 bases from J, the junction kept 10 bases outside the gene matches. The CDR3 is 14 residues long. Germline CDR1 is LNHDA and CDR2 is SQIVND (reference sequence). CDR3 residues: CASSRGQGIIEAFF. The CDR3 nucleotides are TGTGCCAGTAGCCGCGGACAGGGCATAATTGAAGCTTTCTTT.

This chain links TRBV6-1 with TRBJ2-5, with D perhaps TRBD2 (7 bases). The CDR3 consists of 14 residues. V lost 7 bases to trimming and J lost 3 bases, with 15 bases between them. From germline, CDR1 is MNHNS and CDR2 SASEGT. The CDR3 DNA is TGTGCCAGCACCTTGGGGGGGCCCAAAGAGACCCAGTACTTC. Its translation is CASTLGGPKETQYF.

This sequence joins TRBV2 and TRBJ1-5; D gene ambiguous. Germline V gene sequence: CDR1 SNHLY, CDR2 FYNNEI. Trimming cost V 0 bases and J 5 bases, with 20 bases left between them. CDR3 length: 18 amino acids. The CDR3 sequence is CASSEALFMWRDDQPQHF. The DNA of the CDR3 is TGTGCCAGCAGTGAAGCGCTTTTCATGTGGAGGGATGATCAGCCCCAGCATTTT. The full variable domain, rest sourced from reference TRBV2 and TRBJ1-5, is EPEVTQTPSHQVTQMGQEVILRCVPISNHLYFYWYRQILGQKVEFLVSFYNNEISEKSEIFDDQFSVERPDGSNFTLKIRSTKLEDSAMYFCASSEALFMWRDDQPQHFGDGTRLSIL.

The V and J genes are TRBV2 and TRBJ2-1, with 8 positions matching TRBD2. V shed 5 bases and J 6 bases; nucleotides not matched to a gene: 9. The germline V gene has CDR1 SNHLY and CDR2 FYNNEI. The CDR3 runs 15 residues. CDR3 coding DNA: TGTGCCAGCAGTCACGGGACTAGAGAAACCAATGAGCAGTTCTTC. It specifies CASSHGTRETNEQFF.

V and J are TRBV7-2 and TRBJ2-6; no clear D. Germline CDR1 and CDR2: SGHTA and FQGNSA. Trimming took off 2 bases at V and 4 bases at J, with 6 bases between the two ends. This CDR3 region has 14 residues. The CDR3 nucleotides are TGTGCCAGCAGCTTAAATCCCGGGGCCAACGTCCTGACTTTC. Its protein is CASSLNPGANVLTF.

The chain combines TRBV10-2 with TRBJ2-7, with 12 bases aligning to TRBD2. The germline gives CDR1 WSHSY, CDR2 SAAADI. Unmatched junction bases numbered 7, after V lost 7 bases and J lost 6 bases. There are 14 residues in the CDR3. The CDR3 DNA follows: TGCGCCAGCACCTCTAGCGGGGGGGCCAGCGAGCAGTACTTC. Translation gives CASTSSGGASEQYF.

The chain links TRBV5-1 to TRBJ1-2; 9 bases align to TRBD1. The CDR3 sequence is 15 residues long. V lost 1 base, J lost 8 bases, and 9 bases stayed unmatched. CDR1 and CDR2 (germline): SGHRS, YFSETQ. The CDR3 region is CASSLSTGQGVGYTF. CDR3 in DNA: TGCGCCAGCAGCTTGAGTACGGGACAGGGTGTCGGCTACACCTTC.

This chain uses TRBV2 with TRBJ2-6; no firm D call. This CDR3 contains 20 residues. V dropped 4 bases and J dropped 0 bases, with 22 bases sitting between them. CDR1 is SNHLY, CDR2 FYNNEI, per germline. The CDR3 region has the DNA TGTGCCAGCAGTGTTGGTCTCCGGCGGACCGACACCTCTGGGGCCAACGTCCTGACTTTC. Translated, it gives CASSVGLRRTDTSGANVLTF.

The rearrangement links TRBV6-1 to TRBJ2-2; D remains unclear. The CDR3 runs 14 residues. Germline CDR1 reads MNHNS; CDR2 reads SASEGT. V lost 4 bases and J 4 bases, leaving 10 bases between the germline ends. CDR3 bases: TGTGCCAGCAGTGTCGCTCAGGCCACCGGGGAGCTGTTTTTT. Translation: CASSVAQATGELFF.

A word on this clone: A read error may produce the germline difference seen at one junction end. The chain carries TRBV9 and TRBJ1-6; D not certain. Germline V gene data show CDR1 as SGDLS and CDR2 as YYNGEE. The CDR3 runs to 15 residues. As DNA, the CDR3 is TGTGTCAGCAGCGTAGAGGGTCGGTTGGATTCACCCCTCCACTTT. Its translation: CVSSVEGRLDSPLHF.

The chain carries TRBV7-6 and TRBJ1-4, with D uncertain. Looked up from germline, CDR1 is SGHVS and CDR2 is FNYEAQ. Trimming took 7 bases from V and 5 from J, leaving 14 bases between them. The CDR3 runs 14 residues. The CDR3 loop is CASTNPPRNEKLFF. In nucleotides, the CDR3 is TGTGCCAGCACCAACCCCCCGAGAAATGAAAAACTGTTTTTT.

This rearrangement joins TRBV6-5 to TRBJ2-7, with 8 positions matching TRBD1. J gave up 4 bases and V 6 bases, and 11 bases lay outside the gene matches. Germline V lookup: CDR1 MNHEY, CDR2 SVGAGI. This CDR3 spans 15 amino acids. The CDR3: CASRLRDRWAYEQYF. As DNA, the CDR3 is TGTGCCAGCAGATTAAGGGACAGGTGGGCTTACGAGCAGTACTTC.

In nucleotides, the CDR3 is TGTGCCAGCAGCTTAGCGCTGTTGGGGGCATTAAACTCTGGAAACACCATATATTTT. Its translation: CASSLALLGALNSGNTIYF. V and J are TRBV7-9 and TRBJ1-3; D is perhaps TRBD1 (6 bases). The CDR3 runs to 19 residues. The V gene lost 0 bases and the J gene lost 0 bases, with 18 bases spanning the gap. Germline V lookup: CDR1 SEHNR, CDR2 FQNEAQ (reference sequence). The full variable domain, its missing parts supplied by reference TRBV7-9 and TRBJ1-3, is DTGVSQNPRHKITKRGQNVTFRCDPISEHNRLYWYRQTLGQGPEFLTYFQNEAQLEKSRLLSDRFSAERPKGSFSTLEIQRTEQGDSAMYLCASSLALLGALNSGNTIYFGEGSWLTVV.

The chain couples TRBV4-2 to TRBJ1-2; tentatively, D is TRBD1 (6 bases). CDR3 length equals 16 residues. The germline V and J ends were trimmed by 5 bases and 0 bases, with 16 bases remaining between them. CDR1 LGHNA and CDR2 YNFKEQ come from the germline V gene. CDR3: CASSLGAGRSNYGYTF. The CDR3 DNA reads as TGTGCCAGCAGCTTGGGGGCAGGGAGATCTAACTATGGCTACACCTTC.

This clone has only one observation. The rearrangement links TRBV7-2 to TRBJ2-3; D tentatively fits TRBD1 or TRBD2 (5 bases each). Germline-derived CDR1 and CDR2 are SGHTA and FQGNSA. The V end lost 6 bases, the J end lost 6 bases, and 10 bases lay between the germline ends. The CDR3 is 12 residues long. The CDR3 nucleotides read TGTGCCAGCAGTCACGGGGCGGATACGCAGTATTTT. The encoded protein is CASSHGADTQYF.